This is a list of T cell receptor beta chains from one sample in a study of cytomegalovirus exposure and HLA in healthy donors. Measured with immunoSEQ multiplex PCR; TCRdb has only the in-frame clones, and not every one. The sample records roughly 250,000 clones, 80% to 90% being singletons. Material for sequencing was PBMCs. Every receptor here comes from a man aged 18 to 30 in good health and CMV-seronegative. The CDR3 runs from the conserved cysteine through the conserved F or W. The D gene is left open where the match is weak. A clone size is listed for some rows: how often the clone was seen (once, few, many), or a class if it is expanded.

size	D	J	V	CDR3	DNA
.	.	TRBJ2-7	TRBV7-8	CASSLARGSEQYF	TGTGCCAGCAGCTTAGCAAGAGGATCCGAGCAGTACTTC
once	.	TRBJ1-4	TRBV9	CASSVRGEVGEKLFF	TGTGCCAGCAGCGTAAGAGGAGAGGTCGGTGAAAAACTGTTTTTT
once	TRBD2	TRBJ2-1	TRBV5-4	CASSLFGGRGEQFF	TGTGCCAGCAGCTTATTTGGCGGGAGGGGTGAGCAGTTCTTC
.	.	TRBJ1-2	TRBV19	CASSLTGYLDGYTF	TGTGCCAGTAGCCTTACAGGGTATCTGGATGGCTACACCTTC
.	.	TRBJ2-2	TRBV4-3	CASSQDRTATGELFF	TGCGCCAGCAGCCAAGATCGGACTGCCACCGGGGAGCTGTTTTTT
.	TRBD2	TRBJ2-5	TRBV18	CASSEAGGQETQYF	TGTGCCAGCTCCGAAGCGGGGGGCCAAGAGACCCAGTACTTC
.	.	TRBJ2-1	TRBV4-1	CASSQGGTKIHEQFF	TGCGCCAGCAGCCAAGGGGGGACAAAGATCCATGAGCAGTTCTTC
.	.	TRBJ1-4	TRBV4-3	CASSLYQVTNEKLFF	TGCGCCAGCAGCCTATACCAGGTCACTAATGAAAAACTGTTTTTT
once	.	TRBJ1-2	TRBV4-1	CASSQETLKGRGYTF	TGCGCCAGCAGCCAAGAAACCCTTAAGGGGCGCGGCTACACCTTC
.	TRBD1	TRBJ1-5	TRBV12-5	CASGLQGGNQPQHF	TGTGCTAGTGGTTTACAGGGGGGAAATCAGCCCCAGCATTTT
.	.	TRBJ1-2	TRBV28	CASSLGGNYGYTF	TGTGCCAGCAGTTTGGGAGGGAACTATGGCTACACCTTC
.	.	TRBJ2-3	TRBV7-2	CASSLAPGGFTDTQYF	TGTGCCAGCAGCTTAGCGCCGGGGGGCTTTACGGATACGCAGTATTTT
.	TRBD1	TRBJ2-3	TRBV27	CASRTGGAVDTQYF	TGTGCCAGCCGGACAGGGGGCGCAGTAGATACGCAGTATTTT
.	.	TRBJ2-5	TRBV28	CASSFRETQYF	TGTGCCAGCAGTTTTAGAGAGACCCAGTACTTC
.	.	TRBJ2-2	TRBV5-6	CASSFLTGNTGELFF	TGTGCCAGCAGCTTTCTTACCGGGAACACCGGGGAGCTGTTTTTT
once	.	TRBJ2-7	TRBV9	CASSVGDTAYEQYF	TGTGCCAGCAGCGTAGGAGACACTGCCTACGAGCAGTACTTC
.	TRBD1	TRBJ2-6	TRBV7-8	CASRDRGSSGANVLTF	TGTGCCAGCAGGGACAGGGGATCGTCTGGGGCCAACGTCCTGACTTTC
.	.	TRBJ2-1	TRBV7-2	CASNLQGFNPYNEQFF	TGTGCCAGCAACCTACAGGGATTTAACCCCTACAATGAGCAGTTCTTC
.	.	TRBJ1-6	TRBV28	CASSLPFSLNSPLHF	TGTGCCAGCAGTTTACCCTTCTCCCTTAATTCACCCCTCCACTTT
.	.	TRBJ1-2	TRBV9	CASSVTTGINYGYTF	TGTGCCAGCAGCGTAACTACAGGGATTAACTATGGCTACACCTTC
.	TRBD1	TRBJ1-5	TRBV19	CASRRTGGGGQPQHF	TGTGCCAGTAGGAGGACAGGGGGCGGGGGACAGCCCCAGCATTTT
.	TRBD1	TRBJ1-2	TRBV28	CASGVAGGPYGYTF	TGTGCCAGCGGGGTGGCAGGGGGCCCGTATGGCTACACCTTC
.	.	TRBJ2-7	TRBV29-1	CSVGHWSNEQYF	TGCAGCGTGGGACACTGGAGTAACGAGCAGTACTTC
few	TRBD1	TRBJ2-7	TRBV10-1	CARTGLREQYF	TGCGCCAGGACAGGGTTGCGGGAGCAGTACTTC
.	.	TRBJ1-4	TRBV9	CASSVAGSGTEKLFF	TGTGCCAGCAGCGTGGCCGGATCAGGTACTGAAAAACTGTTTTTT
.	TRBD1	TRBJ2-3	TRBV25-1	CASRIGTVPTDTQYF	TGTGCCAGCAGGATCGGGACAGTCCCCACAGATACGCAGTATTTT
.	.	TRBJ2-1	TRBV5-6	CASSTTSLSEQFF	TGTGCCAGCAGCACCACTAGTCTCAGTGAGCAGTTCTTC
few	.	TRBJ2-7	TRBV6-6	CASSRDWTYEQYF	TGTGCCAGCAGCCGGGACTGGACCTACGAGCAGTACTTC
.	TRBD2	TRBJ2-1	TRBV25-1	CAMGWGEGGNEQFF	TGTGCCATGGGATGGGGGGAGGGCGGCAATGAGCAGTTCTTC
few	TRBD2	TRBJ2-1	TRBV5-1	CASSLVGTSIPEQFF	TGCGCCAGCAGCTTGGTTGGGACTAGTATCCCTGAGCAGTTCTTC
.	.	TRBJ2-1	TRBV7-9	CASSPQGYNEQFF	TGTGCCAGCAGCCCCCAGGGGTACAATGAGCAGTTCTTC
.	TRBD1	TRBJ2-1	TRBV29-1	CSYNRGDEQFF	TGCAGCTACAACAGGGGAGATGAGCAGTTCTTC
.	.	TRBJ1-2	TRBV5-1	CASNMAGDSYGYTF	TGCGCCAGCAACATGGCCGGGGACTCATATGGCTACACCTTC
.	TRBD1	TRBJ1-4	TRBV4-3	CASSQGPGTDEKLFF	TGCGCCAGCAGCCAAGGGCCCGGGACAGACGAAAAACTGTTTTTT
.	.	TRBJ2-3	TRBV2	CASREYPLYTDTQYF	TGTGCCAGCAGAGAGTACCCCCTTTACACAGATACGCAGTATTTT
once	TRBD2	TRBJ2-1	TRBV27	CASSPGTSGMDEQFF	TGTGCCAGCAGTCCAGGGACTAGCGGGATGGATGAGCAGTTCTTC
.	.	TRBJ2-1	TRBV18	CASSTPYGAVDEQFF	TGTGCCAGCTCAACCCCGTATGGGGCCGTTGATGAGCAGTTCTTC
.	.	TRBJ1-5	TRBV19	CASSQDINQPQHF	TGTGCCAGTTCCCAGGACATCAATCAGCCCCAGCATTTT
.	TRBD1	TRBJ1-5	TRBV18	CASSHSNPGQDSNQPQHF	TGTGCCAGCTCACATTCGAACCCGGGACAGGATAGCAATCAGCCCCAGCATTTT